The T cell receptor beta chain under discussion was sequenced for a study of lymphopenia after photon versus proton radiotherapy. Overall study findings and caveats: Post-nadir diversity loss with photons came from oligoclonal expansion, particularly CD8+ Temra cells. Proton therapy kept repertoires fairly stable, unlike photons, which gained effector/memory cells.

Of note for this clone: Its antigen is not identified.

The CDR3 consists of 13 residues. J gave up 8 bases and V 3 bases, and 6 bases lay outside the gene matches. Germline CDR1 is MNHEY and CDR2 is SMNVEV (reference sequence). The data were produced by immunoSEQ multiplex PCR, yet TCRdb's version contains in-frame clones alone and is incomplete. The data show 55,000 to 70,000 clones, 70% to 90% seen once. The sequencing here drew on peripheral blood, taken from a patient treated with photon-based radiotherapy. The chain employs TRBV27 and TRBJ1-2, with 7 bases lining up with TRBD1. The clonotype was recovered from a man aged 35-49 years with gastric cancer. The CDR3 loop reads CASSLGGDRGYTF. As DNA, the CDR3 is TGTGCCAGCAGTTTGGGGGGGGACAGAGGCTACACCTTC.